These 12 T cell receptor beta chains came from one sample sequenced in a study of blood T cell repertoires in COVID-19. The protocol was immunoSEQ multiplex PCR, while the TCRdb copy is restricted to in-frame clones and leaves out a portion. The sample yields about 130,000 clones, roughly 89% seen once. Material for sequencing was peripheral blood. These receptors originate from a man in his sixties with COVID-19, enrolled during active disease.

This sequence joins TRBV7-2 and TRBJ2-5; D may be TRBD1 (5 bases). The germline V and J ends were trimmed by 5 bases and 4 bases, with 17 bases remaining between them. The CDR3 is 15 residues long. Germline V gene lookup returns CDR1 SGHTA and CDR2 FQGNSA. CDR3 protein: CASSQWGQHLETQYF. The DNA for the CDR3 is TGTGCCAGCAGCCAGTGGGGCCAGCATCTAGAGACCCAGTACTTC. The full variable domain, completed using reference TRBV7-2 and TRBJ2-5, is GAGVSQSPSNKVTEKGKDVELRCDPISGHTALYWYRQSLGQGLEFLIYFQGNSAPDKSGLPSDRFSAERTGGSVSTLTIQRTQQEDSAVYLCASSQWGQHLETQYFGPGTRLLVL.

This chain connects TRBV10-1 to TRBJ2-5, with 7 bases aligning to TRBD1. Trimming took 6 bases from V and 4 from J; bases not matched to a gene: 11. There are 15 residues in the CDR3. Germline assignment: CDR1 WNHNN and CDR2 SYGVQD (reference sequence). The DNA of the CDR3 is TGCGCCAGCAGCGCCCCGGGACAGTCCCCAGAGACCCAGTACTTC. Translation: CASSAPGQSPETQYF.

This rearrangement joins TRBV9 to TRBJ1-3; a possible D gene is TRBD1 (6 bases). The ends were cut back, 3 bases at V and 1 base at J, with 8 bases in the middle. The length of the CDR3 is 14 residues. Germline CDR1 is SGDLS and CDR2 is YYNGEE. CDR3 in amino acids: CASSATGSGNTIYF. CDR3 nucleotide sequence: TGTGCCAGCAGCGCAACAGGGTCTGGAAACACCATATATTTT.

J is TRBJ1-2 and V is TRBV7-8, with D perhaps matching TRBD1 (5 bases). CDR1 is SGHVS, CDR2 FQNEAQ, per germline. V was clipped by 5 bases and J by 4 bases, with 11 bases between them. The CDR3 covers 13 residues. CDR3 sequence reads: CASSRGGGYGYTF. The CDR3 nucleotides read TGTGCCAGCAGCCGGGGGGGAGGCTATGGCTACACCTTC.

The J gene is TRBJ2-4, the V gene TRBV23-1, with 10 positions matching TRBD1. TRBV23-1 is noted as an ORF with a role that remains uncertain. This CDR3 is built from 19 residues. V shed 3 bases, J shed 0 bases, and the junction held 11 bases outside the gene matches. The CDR3 region has the DNA TGCGCCAGCAGTCAGCACCGGGGACAGGGGCCCATAGCCAAAAACATTCAGTACTTC. This codes for CASSQHRGQGPIAKNIQYF.

The chain uses TRBV7-9 and TRBJ1-1, with 7 bases identical to TRBD1. V lost 5 bases to trimming and J lost 1 base; unmatched junction nucleotides: 10. Looked up from germline, CDR1 is SEHNR and CDR2 is FQNEAQ (reference sequence). The CDR3 is 16 amino acids. The CDR3 region has the DNA TGTGCCAGCAGCCCCATGGGACAGTTTTCGAACACTGAAGCTTTCTTT. The encoded protein is CASSPMGQFSNTEAFF.

The rearrangement joins TRBV28 to TRBJ2-2; D is uncertain. V was clipped by 7 bases and J by 0 bases, with 6 bases between them. Germline CDR1 reads MDHEN; CDR2 reads SYDVKM. The CDR3 runs to 13 residues. The CDR3 reads CASKPANTGELFF. The CDR3 nucleotides read TGTGCCAGCAAACCAGCGAACACCGGGGAGCTGTTTTTT. The full variable domain, in which reference TRBV28 and TRBJ2-2 provide the parts outside the CDR3, is DVKVTQSSRYLVKRTGEKVFLECVQDMDHENMFWYRQDPGLGLRLIYFSYDVKMKEKGDIPEGYSVSREKKERFSLILESASTNQTSMYLCASKPANTGELFFGEGSRLTVL.

The table lists this clone with a few counts. The J gene is TRBJ1-4, the V gene TRBV19, with D perhaps matching TRBD1 (6 bases). V was pared by 6 bases and J by 2 bases, with 10 bases between. This CDR3 spans 14 amino acids. The germline V gene has CDR1 LNHDA and CDR2 SQIVND (reference sequence). The CDR3 DNA reads TGTGCCAGTAGACAGGGTGTCACTAATGAAAAACTGTTTTTT. It codes for CASRQGVTNEKLFF.

The genes are TRBV11-2 and TRBJ2-5, with D maybe TRBD2 (6 bases). CDR3 size: 16 residues. V was trimmed by 6 bases and J by 7 bases, leaving 24 bases between them. The germline V gene encodes CDR1 SGHAT and CDR2 FQNNGV. CDR3 in DNA: TGTGCCAGCAGATTCCTCCTCGGGAGAGCGGTCGGGACCCAGTACTTC. It specifies CASRFLLGRAVGTQYF.

The rearrangement joins TRBV11-3 to TRBJ2-1; maybe TRBD1 (6 bases). The germline gives CDR1 SGHNT, CDR2 YENEEA. Trimming removed 5 bases from V and 1 base from J, with 15 bases in between. The CDR3 contains 16 residues. The CDR3 DNA reads TGTGCCAGCAGCCCAGAGGGGGTTTGGTCCTACAATGAGCAGTTCTTC. Translation gives CASSPEGVWSYNEQFF.

The genes are TRBV6-5 and TRBJ2-2; tentatively, D is TRBD1 (5 bases). This CDR3 has 15 residues. The germline CDR1 and CDR2 sequences are MNHEY and SVGAGI. V gave up 6 bases and J gave up 2 bases, with 13 bases separating them. The CDR3 DNA reads TGTGCCAGCAGGATGGCAGGGTTAAACACCGGGGAGCTGTTTTTT. It codes for CASRMAGLNTGELFF.

J is TRBJ2-5 and V is TRBV3-1 (or the pseudogene TRBV3-2); 11 bases match TRBD2. CDR1 is LGHDT and CDR2 is YNNKEL in the germline V gene (reference sequence). CDR3 length: 16 residues. The trim removed 5 bases at V and 0 bases at J, leaving 5 bases unmatched. CDR3 bases: TGTGCCAGCAGCGGATGGACTAGCGGGTACCAAGAGACCCAGTACTTC. This encodes CASSGWTSGYQETQYF.